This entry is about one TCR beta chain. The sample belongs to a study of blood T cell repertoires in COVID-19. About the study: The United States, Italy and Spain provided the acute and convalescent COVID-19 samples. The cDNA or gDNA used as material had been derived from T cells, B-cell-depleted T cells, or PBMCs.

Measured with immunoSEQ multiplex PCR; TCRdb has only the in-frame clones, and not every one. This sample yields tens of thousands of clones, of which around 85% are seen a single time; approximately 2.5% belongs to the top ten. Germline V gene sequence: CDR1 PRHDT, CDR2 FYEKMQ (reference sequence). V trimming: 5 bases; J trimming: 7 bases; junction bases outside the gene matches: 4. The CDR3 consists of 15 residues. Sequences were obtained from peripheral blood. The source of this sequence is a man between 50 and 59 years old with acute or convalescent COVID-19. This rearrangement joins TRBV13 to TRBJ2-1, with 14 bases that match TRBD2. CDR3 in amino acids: CASSPGTSGRNEQFF. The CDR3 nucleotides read TGTGCCAGCAGCCCTGGGACTAGCGGGAGAAATGAGCAGTTCTTC.